Listed below are T cell receptor beta chains from one sample, sequenced in a study of cytomegalovirus exposure and HLA in healthy donors. Repertoires were generated with immunoSEQ multiplex PCR, while TCRdb's copy carries only in-frame clones and drops some. Here the sample spans 74,000 or so clones, about 79% being singletons. The sequencing input was PBMCs. The origin of the receptors is a woman aged 40 to 50 in good health and CMV-seronegative. CDR3s include the opening cysteine and the closing phenylalanine or tryptophan. A D gene is named only where the DNA matches it firmly.

j_call d_call v_call cdr3_aa
TRBJ2-7 . TRBV10-1 CASSPTASTYEQYF
TRBJ2-5 . TRBV15 CATSRDGAGVRQETQYF
TRBJ2-1 TRBD2 TRBV18 CASSTSGGVTYNEQFF
TRBJ2-7 . TRBV28 CASAPSGDYYEQYF
TRBJ2-3 TRBD1 TRBV25-1 CASSGQGQGVTDTQYF
TRBJ2-3 . TRBV4-2 CASSLSGADTQYF
TRBJ2-1 TRBD2 TRBV7-8 CASRLRLASEQFF
TRBJ2-1 . TRBV7-2 CASSLYGSPNEQFF
TRBJ2-1 TRBD1 TRBV5-4 CASSLWDRNINEQFF
TRBJ1-1 TRBD1 TRBV7-6 CASSLDYEGIQGDTEAFF
TRBJ2-5 TRBD2 TRBV5-1 CASSLAASGGPRPETQYF
TRBJ2-7 . TRBV7-9 CASSSRENPPYEQYF
TRBJ1-2 TRBD1 TRBV4-1 CASSQLTGDGYTF
TRBJ2-7 . TRBV19 CASSQDGQNSYEQYF
TRBJ2-1 . TRBV4-2 CASSQDSGSYNEQFF
TRBJ2-2 TRBD1 TRBV9 CASSVSGGTGELFF
TRBJ1-1 TRBD1 TRBV18 CASSPTGGTEALF
TRBJ1-2 . TRBV11-2 CASSLDRSGLYGYTF
TRBJ2-5 . TRBV29-1 CSVGQNLRETQYF
TRBJ2-5 TRBD1 TRBV18 CASSPGTGAAETQYF
TRBJ2-3 TRBD2 TRBV4-2 CASTQTSGGWSDTQYF
TRBJ1-3 . TRBV29-1 CSVMEAVGTIYF
TRBJ1-1 . TRBV29-1 CSVHTGWGTEAFF
TRBJ2-1 TRBD1 TRBV4-3 CASSQFRDREVFF
TRBJ2-1 . TRBV30 CAWSGSGSYNEQFF
TRBJ1-1 . TRBV7-3 CASSSQGFNTEAFF
TRBJ2-3 . TRBV10-3 CAISINRASRTDTQYF
TRBJ2-3 TRBD1 TRBV19 CASSGGILGTGVPSTDTQYF
TRBJ1-5 . TRBV4-1 CASSLPPGRNVDQPQHF
TRBJ2-1 TRBD1 TRBV7-9 CASRARDRHNEQFF
TRBJ1-1 . TRBV5-1 CASSLGQMNTEAFF
TRBJ2-7 . TRBV27 CASSYGYEQYF
TRBJ1-4 . TRBV18 CASSDRNLNEKLFF